This T cell receptor (beta chain) was identified during a study of OX40 agonist ivuxolimab in advanced cancers. TCRdb's table, derived via immunoSEQ multiplex PCR, lists solely in-frame clones and lacks some. The table records 95,000 or so clones, 92% of them present only once. The CDR3 sequence is 17 residues long. The trim removed 4 bases at V and 6 bases at J, leaving 13 bases unmatched. This clone was counted once. This TCR was recovered from an adult with an advanced solid tumor such as melanoma, head and neck, liver or kidney cancer. The sequenced sample was CD4+ or CD8+ T cells sorted from blood, obtained in a trial of the OX40 agonist ivuxolimab. The chain has TRBV5-3 and TRBJ2-2; 9 positions match TRBD1. TRBV5-3 is labeled an ORF, and its function is uncertain. CDR3 sequence: CARSRIRDRAISGELFF. The CDR3 nucleotides are TGTGCCAGAAGCAGAATCCGGGACAGGGCGATTTCCGGGGAGCTGTTTTTT.